This TCR beta chain was sequenced in a study of blood T cell repertoires in COVID-19. Study in general: The United States, Italy and Spain supplied acute and convalescent COVID-19 samples. PBMCs, B-cell-depleted T cells, or T cells were the source of the cDNA or gDNA that made up the material.

Germline V lookup: CDR1 PRHDT, CDR2 FYEKMQ (reference sequence). The ends were cut back, 4 bases at V and 7 bases at J, with 19 bases in the middle. This CDR3 comprises 15 residues. Repertoires were generated with immunoSEQ multiplex PCR, while TCRdb's copy carries only in-frame clones and drops some. The table lists about 110,000 clones, roughly 82% of them singletons. The sample consisted of peripheral blood. This TCR was recovered from a woman between 55 and 75 years old with acute or convalescent COVID-19. The chain links TRBV13 to TRBJ1-2; D might be TRBD1 (5 bases). The CDR3 loop is CASSSTQRQIRGYTF. The CDR3 DNA reads as TGTGCCAGCAGCTCCACCCAAAGACAGATTCGTGGCTACACCTTC.